A single TCR beta chain is shown here with its context. This sample was included in a study of blood T cell repertoires in COVID-19. Using immunoSEQ multiplex PCR, the repertoire was profiled, and TCRdb retains in-frame clones only, with some absent. The sample carries 160,000 or so clones, 82% recorded once. Trimming cost V 1 base and J 10 bases, with 11 bases left between them. The CDR3 spans 12 residues. From germline, CDR1 is SQVTM and CDR2 ANQGSEA. Material: peripheral blood. V is TRBV29-1 and J is TRBJ2-1; perhaps TRBD2 as D (6 bases). This receptor was taken from a woman aged 70 to 79 with acute or convalescent COVID-19. CDR3 residues: CSVEGGRLEQFF. The CDR3 DNA reads TGCAGCGTTGAAGGTGGGAGGCTCGAGCAGTTCTTC.